This TCR beta chain was observed in a study of cytomegalovirus exposure and HLA in healthy donors. On the study more broadly: Unique TCRs from HLA-typed donors, 80 million to 100 million of them, were held in an early data release. Points from the study as a whole: Upon later analysis, TCR association rates were observed to vary by HLA locus, being highest for DRB1 and lowest for HLA-C. Earlier analysis yielded a pattern in which most TCR beta V segments were productive about 90% or about 30% of the time.

PCR amplification relied on 60 Vbeta primers (plus 13 Jbeta primers). Assay: immunoSEQ multiplex PCR; the TCRdb copy retains only in-frame clones and omits some. The sample yields 200,000 to 250,000 clones, 77% seen once. CDR1 SGHAT and CDR2 FQNNGV come from the germline V gene. The CDR3 loop spans 16 amino acids. V shed 3 bases, J shed 5 bases, and the junction held 10 bases outside the gene matches. As regards this clone: No antigen is known for it.

Nominally healthy donors provided the samples, though records likely missed some immune exposures. Sequencing used PBMCs. The chain joins TRBV11-2 to TRBJ2-3; 8 nucleotides line up with TRBD2. The receptor comes from a woman in her sixties or seventies in good health and CMV-seropositive. CDR3 in DNA: TGTGCCAGCAGCTTTTTCCGCAGGACTAGCCGAGATACGCAGTATTTT. It is translated as CASSFFRRTSRDTQYF.